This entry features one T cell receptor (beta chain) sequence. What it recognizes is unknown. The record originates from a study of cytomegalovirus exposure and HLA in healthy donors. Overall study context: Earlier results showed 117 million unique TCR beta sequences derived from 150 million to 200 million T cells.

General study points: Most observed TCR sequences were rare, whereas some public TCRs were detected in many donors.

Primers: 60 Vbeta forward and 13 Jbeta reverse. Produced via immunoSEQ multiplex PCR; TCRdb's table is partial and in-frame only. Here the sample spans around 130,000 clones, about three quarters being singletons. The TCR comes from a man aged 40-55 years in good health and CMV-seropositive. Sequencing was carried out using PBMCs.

The CDR3 bases are TGCGCCAGCAGCGCCGGGACTAGCAATGAGCAGTTCTTC. It translates to CASSAGTSNEQFF. The rearrangement uses TRBV5-1 and TRBJ2-1, with 8 bases lining up with TRBD2. Trimming removed 4 bases from V and 6 bases from J; junction bases left unmatched: 3. Germline loops: CDR1 SGHRS, CDR2 YFSETQ. The length of the CDR3 is 13 residues.